The 12 T cell receptor beta chains below were found in one sample sequenced in a study of blood T cell repertoires in COVID-19. Sequencing used immunoSEQ multiplex PCR; TCRdb keeps in-frame clones, though not all of them. The table shows 200,000 to 250,000 clones, with roughly 84% occurring only once. The specimen sequenced was PBMCs or T cells enriched from blood (not recorded which). These receptors were obtained from a woman in her 40s who had recovered from COVID-19.

The chain employs TRBV6-5 and TRBJ1-5, with 9 bases that match TRBD1. Germline V CDR1 and CDR2: MNHEY, SVGAGI. Trimming at V came to 7 bases and at J to 6 bases, leaving 4 bases not matched to a gene. CDR3 length equals 13 residues. The CDR3 reads CASKTGGVQPQHF. The CDR3 coding sequence is TGTGCCAGCAAAACAGGGGGCGTTCAGCCCCAGCATTTT.

The V and J genes are TRBV6-5 and TRBJ2-3; 11 bases match TRBD1. V shed 9 bases, J shed 3 bases, and the junction held 8 bases outside the gene matches. Germline V gene lookup returns CDR1 MNHEY and CDR2 SVGAGI. The CDR3 runs 15 residues. The CDR3 protein is CASKDRGRGTDTQYF. The DNA of the CDR3 is TGTGCCAGTAAGGACAGGGGGCGAGGGACAGATACGCAGTATTTT.

Only one count was recorded for this clone. The chain combines TRBV10-1 with TRBJ2-7; 8 bases align to TRBD1. CDR1 and CDR2 (germline): WNHNN, SYGVQD (reference sequence). Trimming took 2 bases from V and 6 from J; bases not matched to a gene: 6. The CDR3 is made up of 14 amino acids. The CDR3 DNA follows: TGCGCCAGCAGTGAGCTCAGGGGGCAGGGCGAGCAGTACGTC. Residues: CASSELRGQGEQYV.

This chain connects TRBV5-1 to TRBJ1-2; D may be TRBD1 (5 bases). The CDR3 spans 14 residues. Looked up from germline, CDR1 is SGHRS and CDR2 is YFSETQ. V lost 4 bases and J 4 bases, leaving 14 bases between the germline ends. CDR3 in amino acids: CASSGDSGGYGYTF. The CDR3 region has the DNA TGCGCCAGCAGCGGGGACTCCGGCGGCTATGGCTACACCTTC.

This clone was detected once. Additional DNA sequences in this sample encode the identical CDR3. The rearrangement uses TRBV6-1 and TRBJ1-1; D might be TRBD1 (6 bases). Looked up from germline, CDR1 is MNHNS and CDR2 is SASEGT. V lost 2 bases and J 1 base, leaving 8 bases between the germline ends. This CDR3 comprises 14 residues. The CDR3 DNA sequence: TGTGCCAGCAGTGAAAGGGGGTCGAACACTGAAGCTTTCTTT. Translated: CASSERGSNTEAFF.

The CDR3 sequence is CATRTGTNTEAFF. Here the CDR3 DNA reads TGTGCCACCAGGACAGGGACGAACACTGAAGCTTTCTTT. J is TRBJ1-1 and V is TRBV19; 8 nucleotides match TRBD1. Germline V gene data show CDR1 as LNHDA and CDR2 as SQIVND (reference sequence). J lost 1 base, V lost 10 bases, and 5 bases had no gene match. The CDR3 has 13 residues.

V usage is TRBV9 and J usage is TRBJ2-3, with 10 bases matching TRBD2. CDR1 is SGDLS and CDR2 is YYNGEE in the germline V gene. J was trimmed by 4 bases and V by 2 bases; bases with no gene match: 4. CDR3 length: 15 amino acids. CDR3 sequence: CASSVASGSADTQYF. In DNA form, the CDR3 reads TGTGCCAGCAGCGTCGCTAGCGGGAGCGCAGATACGCAGTATTTT.

J is TRBJ1-2 and V is TRBV7-2, with 8 bases fitting TRBD1. This CDR3 region has 15 residues. With 5 bases clipped from V and 4 bases from J, the junction kept 9 bases outside the gene matches. Germline V gene lookup returns CDR1 SGHTA and CDR2 FQGNSA. The CDR3: CASSPGTGWPYGYTF. For the CDR3, the DNA is TGTGCCAGCAGCCCAGGGACAGGTTGGCCCTATGGCTACACCTTC.

The rearrangement joins TRBV30 to TRBJ2-1; the D gene is possibly TRBD2 (6 bases). Germline V gene data show CDR1 as GTSNPN and CDR2 as SVGIG (reference sequence). The CDR3 spans 13 residues. Deletions cut 2 bases from V and 4 bases from J, with 9 bases between. In nucleotides, the CDR3 is TGTGCCTGGAGTCTAGCGCGTTACAATGAGCAGTTCTTC. Translation gives CAWSLARYNEQFF.

In this sample, this clone turned up once. The chain uses TRBV10-3 and TRBJ1-1; a weak D match, TRBD1 (5 bases). CDR1 and CDR2 (germline): ENHRY, SYGVKD. V dropped 10 bases and J dropped 2 bases, with 17 bases sitting between them. The CDR3 length is 14 residues. CDR3 region: CATTQDSGNTEAFF. CDR3 nucleotides: TGTGCCACCACTCAAGACAGTGGCAACACTGAAGCTTTCTTT.

In this sample, this clone turned up a few times. The CDR3 sequence is CASSFGGGQGRRNTIYF. The CDR3 DNA reads TGTGCCAGCAGCTTCGGGGGGGGACAGGGGCGACGAAACACCATATATTTT. This chain uses TRBV5-8 with TRBJ1-3; 10 bases align to TRBD1. The CDR3 spans 17 residues. Germline V lookup: CDR1 SGHTS, CDR2 YDEGEE. V was clipped by 2 bases and J by 5 bases; unmatched bases: 10. The full variable domain, rest sourced from reference TRBV5-8 and TRBJ1-3, is EAGVTQSPTHLIKTRGQQATLRCSPISGHTSVYWYQQALGLGLQFLLWYDEGEERNRGNFPPRFSGRQFPNYSSELNVNALELEDSALYLCASSFGGGQGRRNTIYFGEGSWLTVV.

Points on this clone: A junction boundary mismatches the germline segment, possibly from a read error. The chain combines TRBV4-1 with TRBJ2-7; D is possibly TRBD1 (6 bases). This CDR3 has 14 amino acids. Germline assignment: CDR1 MGHRA and CDR2 YSYEKL. The CDR3 DNA follows: TGCGCCAGCAGCCAAGACACAGCTAGGGACACGGTTAGCTTC. Translated: CASSQDTARDTVSF.